The text below deals with one T cell receptor (beta chain). The antigen is unknown. Amplification of TCR beta used genomic DNA extracted from peripheral blood. Trimming took off 0 bases at V and 3 bases at J, with 14 bases between the two ends. CDR3 length equals 16 residues. Germline CDR1 is KGHSH and CDR2 is LQKENI. Rearranged V-D-J TRB sequences were amplified with a mixed TRB-A/B primer pool. TCRdb ran MiXCR on the multiplex PCR reads and lists one entry per CDR3 protein. The sample contains some 3,000 distinct CDR3 sequences, approximately 23% of which appear only once. This entry is derived from a study of T cell repertoires in aging, cancer and after chemotherapy. For the study at large: Donors were grouped into six age bands spanning 30 or younger through 70 or older. Patients with glioblastoma brain tumors were sampled before and after temozolomide-based therapy. General study findings and limits: Age-matched healthy donors had significantly more diverse, less clonal blood TCR repertoires than untreated cancer patients.

The sequenced sample was blood. The source is a human donor with a solid tumor. This rearrangement joins TRBV18 to TRBJ1-1; the D is unclear. The DNA of the CDR3 is TGTGCCAGCTCACCACCGATGCCCGGGTTATACACTGAAGCTTTCTTT. Its translation: CASSPPMPGLYTEAFF.